These 7 T cell receptor beta chains were all obtained from the same sample, sequenced in a study of CD8+ T cells in alopecia areata. cDNA serving as the sequencing template came from extracted, reverse transcribed RNA. Assay used: immunoSEQ multiplex PCR; TCRdb lists only in-frame clones, some missing. The record shows 20,000 or so clones for this sample, with no singletons present. A panel of CD4, CD8alpha, NKG2D, NKG2ACE and other markers served to sort pooled cutaneous lymph node cells. Sample: CD8+ T cells sorted from a lymph node. These receptor sequences come from a C3H/HeJ mouse with alopecia areata. The strain bears MHC haplotype H2-k.

This clone was seen a few times. Gene and germline names: mouse. The CDR3 is cut off 4 residues early in the read; its end comes from the germline J gene. The chain is built from TRBV31 and TRBJ2-1; TRBD2 aligns across 11 bases. The germline CDR1 and CDR2 sequences are GKSSPN and SITVG. V was clipped by 0 bases and J by 5 bases; unmatched bases: 0. The CDR3 has 14 amino acids. The CDR3 spells CAWSLGLGDAEQFF. The covered CDR3 bases are TGTGCCTGGAGTCTGGGACTGGGGGATGCT.

With regard to this clone: All gene names here are mouse names. The read is 4 residues too short to cover the CDR3 end, so that end is filled in from the germline J gene. V gene TRBV1 combines with J gene TRBJ2-4; 10 bases map to TRBD2. From germline, CDR1 is NSQYPW and CDR2 LRSPGD (reference sequence). This CDR3 is 13 amino acids long. CDR3 bases read: TGCACCTGCAGCCGGGACTGGGGAAAC. It specifies CTCSRDWGN. The full-length CDR3 reads as CTCSRDWGNTLYF.

This clone was seen only a few times. TCRdb's protein does not match the DNA translation at residue 12; the protein provided is translated from the DNA. The gene symbols are mouse symbols. Read coverage stops 3 residues before the CDR3 terminus; the germline J gene supplies the remainder. The J gene is TRBJ1-6, the V gene TRBV13-2; no definite D call. TRBJ1-6 belongs to the ORF category, with a function that is uncertain. Deletions cut 0 bases from V and 5 bases from J, with 9 bases between. This CDR3 has 15 residues. Germline lookup yields CDR1 NNHNN and CDR2 SYGAGS (reference sequence). This CDR3 is CASGDDIPDNSPLYF. CDR3 DNA (partial): TGTGCCAGCGGTGATGATATCCCAGATAATTCGCCC.

In regard to this clone: The germline and genes are mouse ones. The read ends 4 residues before the CDR3 terminus; that terminus is restored from the germline J gene. The chain couples TRBV1 to TRBJ1-2; D is undetermined. CDR1 and CDR2 from the germline V gene are NSQYPW and LRSPGD (reference sequence). Trimming cost V 2 bases and J 2 bases, with 9 bases left between them. CDR3 length equals 14 residues. The sequenced CDR3 bases are TGCACCTGCAGTGCACGGCAGGAGAACTCC. Encoded protein: CTCSARQENS. Given in full, the CDR3 is CTCSARQENSDYTF.

This clone was counted only a few times. Germline and genes: mouse. Read data end 4 residues before the CDR3 end; the end is taken from the germline J gene. The J gene is TRBJ2-2, the V gene TRBV13-2; 10 nucleotides line up with TRBD2. This CDR3 contains 17 residues. CDR1 and CDR2 from the germline V gene are NNHNN and SYGAGS (reference sequence). The J segment lost 6 bases and the V segment lost 0 bases, leaving 8 bases of the junction unmatched. The CDR3 sequence: CASGDASLGGRAGQLYF. The sequenced part of the CDR3 DNA is TGTGCCAGCGGTGATGCAAGTCTGGGGGGGCGCGCCGGG.

This clone was found a few times. Mouse gene names and germline throughout. Read coverage stops 4 residues before the CDR3 terminus; the germline J gene supplies the remainder. The rearrangement joins TRBV19 to TRBJ2-5; TRBD1 aligns across 9 bases. CDR1 is FNHDT and CDR2 is SITEND in the germline V gene (reference sequence). This CDR3 is 14 amino acids long. Partial CDR3 DNA: TGTGCCAGCAGTATTGCGGGACAGGGAGAC. Its translation: CASSIAGQGD. The complete CDR3 reads CASSIAGQGDTQYF.

With regard to this clone: Any gene name here is a mouse gene name. The read gets to within 4 residues of the CDR3 end, and the germline J gene fills in the rest. This chain uses TRBV13-1 with TRBJ2-7; D perhaps matches TRBD1 (5 bases). Per germline, CDR1 NSHNY and CDR2 SYGAGN. Trimming pared 1 base from V and 3 bases from J, leaving 8 bases between. The CDR3 is made up of 13 amino acids. The sequenced CDR3 bases are TGTGCCAGCAGTGATCGGACAAACTAT. This sequence encodes CASSDRTNY. The complete CDR3 reads CASSDRTNYEQYF.